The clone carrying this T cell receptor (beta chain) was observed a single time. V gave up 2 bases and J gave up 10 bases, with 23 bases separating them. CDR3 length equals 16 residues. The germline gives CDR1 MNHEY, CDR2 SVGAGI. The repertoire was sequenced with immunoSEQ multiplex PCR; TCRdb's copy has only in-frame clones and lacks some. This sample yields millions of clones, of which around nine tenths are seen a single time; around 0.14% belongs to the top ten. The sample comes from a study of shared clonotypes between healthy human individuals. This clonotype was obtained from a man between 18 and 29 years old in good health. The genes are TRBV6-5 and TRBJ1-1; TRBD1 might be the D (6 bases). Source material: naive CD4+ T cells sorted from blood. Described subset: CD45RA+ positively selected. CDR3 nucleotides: TGTGCCAGCAGTTACGGGATTACAGGGAGCATCTCGCGAGCTTTCTTT. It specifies CASSYGITGSISRAFF.